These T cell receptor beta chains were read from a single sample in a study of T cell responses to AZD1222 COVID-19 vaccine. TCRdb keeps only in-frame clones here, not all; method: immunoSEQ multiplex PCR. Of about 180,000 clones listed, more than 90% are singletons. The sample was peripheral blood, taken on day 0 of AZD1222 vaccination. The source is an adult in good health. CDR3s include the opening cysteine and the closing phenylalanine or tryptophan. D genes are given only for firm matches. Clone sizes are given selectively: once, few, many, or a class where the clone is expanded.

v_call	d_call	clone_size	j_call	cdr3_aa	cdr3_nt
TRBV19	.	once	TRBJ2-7	CASSLSGRGNNEQYF	TGTGCCAGTAGCCTCAGCGGACGGGGGAATAACGAGCAGTACTTC
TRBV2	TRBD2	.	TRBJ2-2	CASRTWTSGRALNTGELFF	TGTGCCAGCAGGACCTGGACTAGCGGGAGGGCATTGAACACCGGGGAGCTGTTTTTT
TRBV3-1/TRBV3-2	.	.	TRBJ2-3	CASSQVLGADTQYF	TGTGCCAGCAGCCAAGTCTTAGGGGCAGATACGCAGTATTTT
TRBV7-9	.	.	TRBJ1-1	CASTAAAPNTEAFF	TGTGCCAGCACCGCCGCGGCCCCGAACACTGAAGCTTTCTTT
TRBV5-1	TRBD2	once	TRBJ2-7	CASSLAGRAYEQYF	TGCGCCAGCAGCTTGGCCGGGAGGGCCTACGAGCAGTACTTC
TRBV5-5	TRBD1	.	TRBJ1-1	CASSEGQSEAFF	TGTGCCAGCAGCGAGGGACAGAGTGAAGCTTTCTTT
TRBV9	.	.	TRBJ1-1	CASSHPRSGTEAFF	TGTGCCAGCAGCCATCCCCGGAGCGGCACTGAAGCTTTCTTT
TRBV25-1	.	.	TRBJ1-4	CASSELIGEKLFF	TGTGCCAGCAGTGAACTCATCGGGGAAAAACTGTTTTTT
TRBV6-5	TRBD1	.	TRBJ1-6	CASSRKTGHNSPLHF	TGTGCCAGCAGCAGAAAGACAGGGCATAATTCACCCCTCCACTTT
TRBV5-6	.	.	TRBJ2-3	CASSSRPADTQYF	TGTGCCAGCAGCTCTCGGCCGGCAGATACGCAGTATTTT
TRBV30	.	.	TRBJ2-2	CAWSEAGELFF	TGTGCCTGGAGCGAGGCCGGGGAGCTGTTTTTT
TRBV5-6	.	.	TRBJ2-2	CASSSLKAYDTGELFF	TGTGCCAGCAGCTCCCTGAAGGCATATGACACCGGGGAGCTGTTTTTT